This TCR beta chain was observed in a study of shared clonotypes between healthy human individuals. V dropped 0 bases and J dropped 8 bases, with 16 bases sitting between them. There are 15 residues in the CDR3. Germline CDR1 and CDR2: MNHNS and SASEGT. The assay used deep level. Libraries were prepared by immunoSEQ multiplex PCR; TCRdb keeps only in-frame clonotypes and omits some of them. Of under 1,100,000 clones in the sample, under 80% were seen once. Findings and caveats of the study: Rarefaction analysis demonstrated incomplete sorted-subset sequencing notwithstanding large depth.

A note on this clone: Its specificity is not known.

The sequenced material came from memory CD4+ T cells sorted from blood. Subset meaning: CD45RA-negative fraction. The source of this sequence is a man in his late teens or twenties in good health. The chain uses TRBV6-1 and TRBJ1-2; D possibly corresponds to TRBD1 (5 bases). This chain's CDR3 is CASSEALGTQYGYTF. The CDR3 DNA reads TGTGCCAGCAGTGAAGCGCTCGGGACCCAATACGGCTACACCTTC.